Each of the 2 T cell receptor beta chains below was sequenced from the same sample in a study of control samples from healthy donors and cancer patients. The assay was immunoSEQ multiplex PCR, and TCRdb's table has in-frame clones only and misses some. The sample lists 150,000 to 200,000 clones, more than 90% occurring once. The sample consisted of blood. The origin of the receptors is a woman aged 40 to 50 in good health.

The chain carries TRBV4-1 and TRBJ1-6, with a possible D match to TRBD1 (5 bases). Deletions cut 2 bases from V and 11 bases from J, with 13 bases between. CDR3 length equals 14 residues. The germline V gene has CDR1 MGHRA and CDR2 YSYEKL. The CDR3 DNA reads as TGCGCCAGCAGCCAAATAGGGGATAGTACACCCCTCCACTTT. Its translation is CASSQIGDSTPLHF.

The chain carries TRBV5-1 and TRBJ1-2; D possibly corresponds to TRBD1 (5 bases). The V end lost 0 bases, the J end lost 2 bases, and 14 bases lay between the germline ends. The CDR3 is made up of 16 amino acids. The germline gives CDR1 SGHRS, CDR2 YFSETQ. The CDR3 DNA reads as TGCGCCAGCAGCTTGGAGGCAGGGAAGGCCAACTATGGCTACACCTTC. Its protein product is CASSLEAGKANYGYTF.